Following are 5 T cell receptor beta chains from one sample sequenced in a study of memory CD4+ T cells and cytomegalovirus serostatus. Generated by immunoSEQ multiplex PCR, the TCRdb table keeps only in-frame clones and is missing some. Among over 40,000 clones, around 70% were seen once, and the ten largest hold 0.9% to 1.5%. Single viable CD3+CD4+CD8-CD45RO+ cells were sorted as the memory CD4+ T cells. What was sequenced was memory CD4+ T cells from blood. These receptors originate from an adult in good health and CMV-seropositive.

This clone was observed a handful of times. V and J are TRBV18 and TRBJ1-5; 7 bases align to TRBD1. This CDR3 is 13 amino acids long. Trimming at V came to 3 bases and at J to 7 bases, leaving 3 bases not matched to a gene. The germline CDR1 and CDR2 sequences are KGHSH and LQKENI. The CDR3, as DNA: TGTGCCAGCTCACCGGAGGGGGCCCAGCCCCAGCATTTT. Translating it yields CASSPEGAQPQHF.

This chain links TRBV11-3 with TRBJ2-1; TRBD2 aligns across 8 bases. The CDR3 consists of 15 residues. V shed 2 bases, J shed 7 bases, and the junction held 7 bases outside the gene matches. The germline V gene encodes CDR1 SGHNT and CDR2 YENEEA. The CDR3 here is CASSLFGGADNEQFF. For the CDR3, the DNA is TGTGCCAGCAGCTTATTCGGGGGGGCAGATAATGAGCAGTTCTTC.

The chain carries TRBV18 and TRBJ2-3; D is unresolved. This CDR3 has 11 residues. Trimming took off 3 bases at V and 5 bases at J, with 3 bases between the two ends. CDR1 is KGHSH, CDR2 LQKENI, per germline. In DNA form, the CDR3 reads TGTGCCAGCTCACCTAAAGATACGCAGTATTTT. Translation: CASSPKDTQYF.

This rearrangement joins TRBV5-1 to TRBJ2-7, with D tentatively TRBD1 (6 bases). Germline lookup yields CDR1 SGHRS and CDR2 YFSETQ. V was clipped by 0 bases and J by 7 bases, with 14 bases between them. CDR3 length equals 14 residues. The CDR3 coding sequence is TGCGCCAGCAGCTTGGGAGGGGACATAGGGGAGCAGTACTTC. Residues: CASSLGGDIGEQYF.

This clone is a singleton in its sample. This chain uses TRBV11-2 with TRBJ2-7; no clear D. Germline V gene sequence: CDR1 SGHAT, CDR2 FQNNGV. The V end lost 0 bases, the J end lost 5 bases, and 8 bases lay between the germline ends. The length of the CDR3 is 13 residues. The CDR3 nucleotides are TGTGCCAGCAGCTTAGACCTCCGGGACGAGCAGTACTTC. It is translated as CASSLDLRDEQYF.